This TCR beta chain originates from a study of T cell changes during pregnancy in multiple sclerosis. CDR1 and CDR2 from the germline V gene are SGHRS and YFSETQ. The V and J ends lost 0 bases and 10 bases respectively, with 8 bases between them. The CDR3 is 12 residues long. Assay: immunoSEQ multiplex PCR; the TCRdb copy retains only in-frame clones and omits some. Of roughly 50,000 clones in the sample, approximately 91% were seen once. The chain couples TRBV5-1 to TRBJ2-1; no clear D. This specimen was peripheral blood, taken after pregnancy. The receptor comes from a female donor in good health, enrolled as a control in a pregnancy study. CDR3 in DNA: TGCGCCAGCAGCTTGGGTCTACCCGAGCAGTTCTTC. Protein sequence: CASSLGLPEQFF.